Listed below are T cell receptor beta chains from one sample, sequenced in a study of beta chain features in type 1 diabetes. Assay: immunoSEQ multiplex PCR; the TCRdb copy retains only in-frame clones and omits some. The profile shows 150,000 to 190,000 clones, around 8% of them singletons. Sequenced material: central memory CD4+ T cells from blood. These receptors all stem from a young man in good health. Each CDR3 is given with its conserved first and last residue. Each record gives: clone size, D gene, J gene, V gene, CDR3 protein, CDR3 DNA. A D gene is named only where the DNA matches it firmly. Clone size appears in some rows only: once, few, many, or a class for an expanded clone.

clone size: few
D gene: TRBD1
J gene: TRBJ2-2
V gene: TRBV7-3
CDR3 protein: CATTEPGQGANGELFF
CDR3 DNA: TGTGCCACCACAGAGCCGGGACAGGGGGCGAACGGGGAGCTGTTTTTT

clone size: .
D gene: TRBD1
J gene: TRBJ2-3
V gene: TRBV2
CDR3 protein: CASSQGAADTQYF
CDR3 DNA: TGTGCCAGCAGCCAGGGGGCTGCAGATACGCAGTATTTT

clone size: few
D gene: TRBD1
J gene: TRBJ2-7
V gene: TRBV27
CDR3 protein: CASSSTPGTVDAYEQYF
CDR3 DNA: TGTGCCAGCAGTTCCACCCCCGGGACAGTCGACGCCTACGAGCAGTACTTC

clone size: .
D gene: .
J gene: TRBJ2-7
V gene: TRBV6-5
CDR3 protein: CASMFTDSYEQYF
CDR3 DNA: TGTGCCAGCATGTTTACAGACTCCTACGAGCAGTACTTC

clone size: .
D gene: .
J gene: TRBJ2-7
V gene: TRBV7-2
CDR3 protein: CASSFLTYEQYF
CDR3 DNA: TGTGCCAGCAGCTTCCTTACCTACGAGCAGTACTTC

clone size: .
D gene: .
J gene: TRBJ1-4
V gene: TRBV18
CDR3 protein: CASSPWAGANEKLFF
CDR3 DNA: TGTGCCAGCTCACCATGGGCAGGGGCTAATGAAAAACTGTTTTTT

clone size: many
D gene: TRBD2
J gene: TRBJ2-4
V gene: TRBV28
CDR3 protein: CASSEAGPKNIQYF
CDR3 DNA: TGTGCCAGCAGTGAAGCGGGACCCAAAAACATTCAGTACTTC

clone size: many
D gene: .
J gene: TRBJ1-1
V gene: TRBV7-9
CDR3 protein: CASSSETNTEAFF
CDR3 DNA: TGTGCCAGCAGCTCGGAGACGAACACTGAAGCTTTCTTT

clone size: few
D gene: .
J gene: TRBJ2-3
V gene: TRBV4-1
CDR3 protein: CASSRNGGANTDTQYF
CDR3 DNA: TGCGCCAGCAGCCGAAACGGAGGGGCTAACACAGATACGCAGTATTTT

clone size: few
D gene: .
J gene: TRBJ1-5
V gene: TRBV27
CDR3 protein: CASSYARVSNQPQHF
CDR3 DNA: TGTGCCAGCAGTTATGCCCGGGTTTCCAATCAGCCCCAGCATTTT